This TCR beta chain comes out of a study of cytomegalovirus exposure and HLA in healthy donors. Amplification used 60 Vbeta primers and 13 Jbeta primers. Using immunoSEQ multiplex PCR, the repertoire was profiled, and TCRdb retains in-frame clones only, with some absent. Of over 200,000 clones detected, approximately 79% appear once; the ten largest clones hold 1.8%. Germline V lookup: CDR1 MGHRA, CDR2 YSYEKL. The CDR3 has 15 residues. The V and J ends lost 1 base and 5 bases respectively, with 15 bases between them. Sequencing was done on a sample of PBMCs. The rearrangement uses TRBV4-1 and TRBJ2-7; maybe TRBD1 (5 bases). The TCR sequence derives from a male donor in good health and CMV-seronegative. CDR3 in DNA: TGCGCCAGCAGCCAAGCGCGGCAGGGCGTCCACGAGCAGTACTTC. This translates into CASSQARQGVHEQYF.